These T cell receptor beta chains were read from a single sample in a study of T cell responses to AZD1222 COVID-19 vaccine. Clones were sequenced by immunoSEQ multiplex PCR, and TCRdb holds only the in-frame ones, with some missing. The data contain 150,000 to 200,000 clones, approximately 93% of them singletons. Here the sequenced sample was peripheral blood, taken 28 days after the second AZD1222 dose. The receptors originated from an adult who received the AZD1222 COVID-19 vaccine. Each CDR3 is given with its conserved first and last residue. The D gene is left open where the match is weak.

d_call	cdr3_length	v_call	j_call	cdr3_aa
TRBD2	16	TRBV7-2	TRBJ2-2	CASSLTGGALAGELFF
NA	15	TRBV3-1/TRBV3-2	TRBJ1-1	CASSQLKRANTEAFF
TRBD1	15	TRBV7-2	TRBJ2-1	CASSLSRTGAHEQFF
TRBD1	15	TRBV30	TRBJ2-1	CAWKGQSPSYNEQFF
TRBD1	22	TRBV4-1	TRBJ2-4	CASSQDVDRDEPTPLAKNIQYF
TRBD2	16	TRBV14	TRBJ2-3	CASSQDQLAGADTQYF
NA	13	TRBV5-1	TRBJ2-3	CASRRGSTDTQYF
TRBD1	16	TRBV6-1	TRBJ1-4	CASSVRTGSTNEKLFF
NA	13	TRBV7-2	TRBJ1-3	CASSSAGGNTIYF
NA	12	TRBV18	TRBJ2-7	CASSQDRYEQYF
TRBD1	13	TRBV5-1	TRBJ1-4	CAFRRGYNEKLFF
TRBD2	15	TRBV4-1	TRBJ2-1	CASRLAGGPRNEQFF
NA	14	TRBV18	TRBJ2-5	CASSPQGQQETQYF
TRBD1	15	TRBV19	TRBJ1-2	CASSMQGAINYGYTF
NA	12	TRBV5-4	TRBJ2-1	CASSLGGDEQFF
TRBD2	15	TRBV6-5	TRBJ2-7	CASRRLAGGPGEQYF
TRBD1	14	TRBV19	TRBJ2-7	CASQMTGGVGEQYF
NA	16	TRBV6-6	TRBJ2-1	CASSRPGPLSYNEQFF
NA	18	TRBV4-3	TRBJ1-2	CASSQEGQGIFGDYGYTF
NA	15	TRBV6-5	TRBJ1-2	CASRRIALAGDGYTF
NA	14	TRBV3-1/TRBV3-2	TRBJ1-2	CASSQVGRYYGYTF
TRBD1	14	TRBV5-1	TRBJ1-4	CASSLGTGGVKLFF
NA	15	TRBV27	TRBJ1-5	CASSLASGVSQPQHF
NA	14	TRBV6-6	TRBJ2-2	CASSFLQLAGELFF
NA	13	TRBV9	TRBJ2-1	CATSGTPYNEQFF
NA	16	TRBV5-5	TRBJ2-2	CASSLVTFEPTGELFF
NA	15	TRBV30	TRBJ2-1	CAWSVIRADHNEQFF
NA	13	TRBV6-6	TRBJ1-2	CASSRTGNYGYTF
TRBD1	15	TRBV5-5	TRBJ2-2	CASSDRTGATGELFF
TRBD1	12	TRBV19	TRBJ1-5	CASRQGGQPQHF
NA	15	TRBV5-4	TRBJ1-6	CASSLPGSGDSPLHF
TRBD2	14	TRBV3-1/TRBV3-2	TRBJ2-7	CASSPGLAAYEQYF
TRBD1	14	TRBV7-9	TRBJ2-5	CASIDRGRLETQYF
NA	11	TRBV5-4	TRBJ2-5	CASSHGRTQYF
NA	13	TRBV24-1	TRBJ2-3	CATSPGRTDTQYF
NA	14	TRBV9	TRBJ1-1	CASSVPQGNTEAFF
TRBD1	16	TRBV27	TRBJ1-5	CASSPRGEYSNQPQHF
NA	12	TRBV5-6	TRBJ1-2	CASSLAVGSPAF
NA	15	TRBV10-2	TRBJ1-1	CASSESRGQNTEAFF
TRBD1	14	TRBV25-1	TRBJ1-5	CASSEGQWNQPQHF
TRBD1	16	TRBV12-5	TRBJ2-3	CASGLVLDRLADTQYF
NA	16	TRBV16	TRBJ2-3	CASSDSPGGSADTQYF
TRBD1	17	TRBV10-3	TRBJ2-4	CAISESGQGLAKNIQYF
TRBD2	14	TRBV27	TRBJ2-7	CASSPSGISYEQYF
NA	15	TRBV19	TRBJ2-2	CASSRLGRPTGELFF
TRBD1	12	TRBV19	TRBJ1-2	CASSIRGGGYTF
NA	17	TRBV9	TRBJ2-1	CASSVVSGYTSLAEQFF